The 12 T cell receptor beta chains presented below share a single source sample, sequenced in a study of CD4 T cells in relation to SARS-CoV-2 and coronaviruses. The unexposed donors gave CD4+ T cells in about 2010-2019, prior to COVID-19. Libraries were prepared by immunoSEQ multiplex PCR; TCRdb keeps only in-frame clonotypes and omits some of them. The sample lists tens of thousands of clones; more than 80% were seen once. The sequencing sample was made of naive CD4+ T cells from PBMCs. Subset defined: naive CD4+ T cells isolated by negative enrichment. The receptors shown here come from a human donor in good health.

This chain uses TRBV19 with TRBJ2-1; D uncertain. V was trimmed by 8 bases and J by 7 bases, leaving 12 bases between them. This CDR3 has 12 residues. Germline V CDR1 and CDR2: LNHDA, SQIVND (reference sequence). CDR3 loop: CASESFLNEQFF. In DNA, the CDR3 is TGTGCCAGTGAAAGTTTCTTGAATGAGCAGTTCTTC.

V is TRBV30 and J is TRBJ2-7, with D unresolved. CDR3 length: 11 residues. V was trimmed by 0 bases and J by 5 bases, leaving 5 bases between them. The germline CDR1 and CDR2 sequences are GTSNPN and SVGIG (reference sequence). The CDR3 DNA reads TGTGCCTGGAGTGTAGTCCACGAGCAGTACTTC. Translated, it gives CAWSVVHEQYF.

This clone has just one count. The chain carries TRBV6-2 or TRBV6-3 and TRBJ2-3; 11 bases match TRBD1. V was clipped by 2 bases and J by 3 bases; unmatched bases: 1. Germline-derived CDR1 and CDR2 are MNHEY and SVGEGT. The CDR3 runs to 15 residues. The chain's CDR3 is CASSYGTGGTDTQYF. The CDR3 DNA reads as TGTGCCAGCAGTTACGGGACAGGGGGTACAGATACGCAGTATTTT.

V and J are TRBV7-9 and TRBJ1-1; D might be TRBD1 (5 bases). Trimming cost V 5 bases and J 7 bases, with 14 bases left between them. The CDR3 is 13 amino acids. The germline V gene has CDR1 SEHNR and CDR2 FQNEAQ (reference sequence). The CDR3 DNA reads TGTGCCAGCAGCCTCACGCAGGGTTTTGAAGCTTTCTTT. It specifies CASSLTQGFEAFF.

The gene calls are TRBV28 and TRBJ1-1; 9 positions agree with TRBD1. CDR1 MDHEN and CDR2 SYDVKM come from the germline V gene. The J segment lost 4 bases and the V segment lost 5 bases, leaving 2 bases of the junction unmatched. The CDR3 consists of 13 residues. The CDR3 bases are TGTGCCAGCAGTCCGACAGGGGGCACTGAAGCTTTCTTT. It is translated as CASSPTGGTEAFF.

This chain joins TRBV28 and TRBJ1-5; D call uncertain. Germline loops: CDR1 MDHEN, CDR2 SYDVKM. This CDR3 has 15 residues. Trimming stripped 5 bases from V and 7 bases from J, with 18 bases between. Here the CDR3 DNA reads TGTGCCAGCAGTCCCCCGGAGTTGGCACAGCAGCCCCAGCATTTT. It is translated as CASSPPELAQQPQHF.

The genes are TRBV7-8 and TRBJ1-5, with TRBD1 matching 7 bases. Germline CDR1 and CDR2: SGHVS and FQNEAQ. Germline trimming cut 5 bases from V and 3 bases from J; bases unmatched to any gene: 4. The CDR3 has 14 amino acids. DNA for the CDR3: TGTGCCAGCAGCAACGACAGGGTCAATCAGCCCCAGCATTTT. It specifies CASSNDRVNQPQHF. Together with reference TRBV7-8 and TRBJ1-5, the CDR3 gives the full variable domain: GAGVSQSPRYKVAKRGQDVALRCDPISGHVSLFWYQQALGQGPEFLTYFQNEAQLDKSGLPSDRFFAERPEGSVSTLKIQRTQQEDSAVYLCASSNDRVNQPQHFGDGTRLSIL.

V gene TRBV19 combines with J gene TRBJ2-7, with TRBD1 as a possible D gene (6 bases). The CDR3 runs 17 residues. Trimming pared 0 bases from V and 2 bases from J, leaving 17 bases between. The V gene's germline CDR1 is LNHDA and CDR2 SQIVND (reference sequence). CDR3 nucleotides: TGTGCCAGTAGTATAGATATGTTTCAGGGGATACCCTACGAGCAGTACTTC. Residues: CASSIDMFQGIPYEQYF. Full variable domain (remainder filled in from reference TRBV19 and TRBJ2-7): DGGITQSPKYLFRKEGQNVTLSCEQNLNHDAMYWYRQDPGQGLRLIYYSQIVNDFQKGDIAEGYSVSREKKESFPLTVTSAQKNPTAFYLCASSIDMFQGIPYEQYFGPGTRLTVT.

CDR3 DNA sequence: TGTGCCAGCCGCCGGACAGGGATCTACGAGCAGTACTTC. Amino acids: CASRRTGIYEQYF. The chain couples TRBV27 to TRBJ2-7; 8 bases fit TRBD1. The CDR3 sequence is 13 residues long. Germline CDR1 MNHEY, CDR2 SMNVEV (reference sequence). The ends lost 8 bases at V and 3 bases at J; junction bases unmatched: 6.

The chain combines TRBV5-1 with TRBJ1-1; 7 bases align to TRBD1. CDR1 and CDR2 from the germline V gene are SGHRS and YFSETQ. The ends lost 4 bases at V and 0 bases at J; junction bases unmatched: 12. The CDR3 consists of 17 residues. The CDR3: CASSRGQASFMNTEAFF. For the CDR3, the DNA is TGCGCCAGCAGCCGCGGACAGGCCTCCTTCATGAACACTGAAGCTTTCTTT.

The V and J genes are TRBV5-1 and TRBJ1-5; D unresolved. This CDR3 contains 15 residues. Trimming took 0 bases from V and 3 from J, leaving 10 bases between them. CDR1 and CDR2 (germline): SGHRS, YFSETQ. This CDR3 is CASSLDGGFNQPQHF. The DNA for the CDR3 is TGCGCCAGCAGCTTGGACGGAGGGTTCAATCAGCCCCAGCATTTT.

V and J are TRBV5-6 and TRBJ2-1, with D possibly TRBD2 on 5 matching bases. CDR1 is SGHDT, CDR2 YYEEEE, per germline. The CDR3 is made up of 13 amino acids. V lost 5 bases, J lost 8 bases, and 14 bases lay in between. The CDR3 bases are TGTGCCAGCAGTAATACGGCGGACTATGAGCAGTTCTTC. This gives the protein CASSNTADYEQFF.